Reported below is one T cell receptor beta chain. Its antigen is unidentified. The protocol was immunoSEQ multiplex PCR, while the TCRdb copy is restricted to in-frame clones and leaves out a portion. Among roughly 60,000 clones listed, 85% to 95% were seen once. Donors were drawn from the roughly 110-subject validation cohort, separate from the 666-subject first cohort. This sample is drawn from a study of cytomegalovirus exposure and HLA in healthy donors. Whole-study context: The 550 to 800 first-cohort repertoires and the 130 or so validation repertoires shared the same platform, a later analysis reported.

CDR3 length: 12 amino acids. Trimming removed 6 bases at V and 3 bases at J, with 5 bases between. Germline CDR1 LNHNV, CDR2 YYDKDF (reference sequence). Study-level results: The TCR clusters that emerged in the first cohort tended, a later analysis found, to co-occur in the roughly 120 validation repertoires.

This chain joins TRBV15 and TRBJ2-2; no clear D gene. This receptor was obtained from a woman aged 18-30 years in good health and CMV-seropositive. Source material: PBMCs. The chain's CDR3 is CATRKHTGELFF. CDR3 DNA: TGTGCCACCAGGAAGCACACCGGGGAGCTGTTTTTT.